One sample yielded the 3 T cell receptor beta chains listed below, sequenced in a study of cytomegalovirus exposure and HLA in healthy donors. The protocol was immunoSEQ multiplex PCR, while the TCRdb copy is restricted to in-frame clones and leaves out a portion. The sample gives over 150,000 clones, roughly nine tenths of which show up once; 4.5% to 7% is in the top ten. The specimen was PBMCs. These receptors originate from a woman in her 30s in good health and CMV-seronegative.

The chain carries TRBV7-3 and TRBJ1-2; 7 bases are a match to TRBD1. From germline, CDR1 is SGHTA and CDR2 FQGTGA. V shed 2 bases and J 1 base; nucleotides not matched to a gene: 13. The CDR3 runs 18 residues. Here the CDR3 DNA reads TGTGCCAGCAGCTTATTTCCGAGGGACAGCTACCTTAACTATGGCTACACCTTC. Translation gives CASSLFPRDSYLNYGYTF.

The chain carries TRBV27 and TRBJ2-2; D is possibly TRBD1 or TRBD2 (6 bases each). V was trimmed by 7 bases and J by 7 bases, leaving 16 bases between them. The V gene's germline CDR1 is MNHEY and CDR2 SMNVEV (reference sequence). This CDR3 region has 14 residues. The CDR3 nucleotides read TGTGCCAGCACGTCCCGGGGGCGAGGCGGGGAGCTGTTTTTT. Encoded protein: CASTSRGRGGELFF.

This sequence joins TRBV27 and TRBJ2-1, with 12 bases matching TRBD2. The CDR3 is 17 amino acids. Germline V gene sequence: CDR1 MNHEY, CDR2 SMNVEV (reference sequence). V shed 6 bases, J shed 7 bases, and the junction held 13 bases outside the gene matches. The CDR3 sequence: CASSGLAGPRGRNEQFF. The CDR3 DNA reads TGTGCCAGCAGCGGACTAGCGGGACCCAGGGGGAGGAATGAGCAGTTCTTC.